Each of the 16 T cell receptor beta chains below was sequenced from the same sample in a study of cytomegalovirus exposure and HLA in healthy donors. Repertoires were generated with immunoSEQ multiplex PCR, while TCRdb's copy carries only in-frame clones and drops some. The sample has about 240,000 clones; about 87% are singletons. The sequenced sample consisted of PBMCs. These receptors originate from a man aged 18 to 30 in good health and CMV-seronegative.

V gene TRBV5-1 combines with J gene TRBJ2-2, with D perhaps matching TRBD2 (5 bases). The CDR3 length is 15 residues. Germline CDR1 is SGHRS and CDR2 is YFSETQ. V lost 2 bases, J lost 3 bases, and 11 bases lay in between. The CDR3 nucleotides are TGCGCCAGCAGCTTTCGGGGAAGAGACACCGGGGAGCTGTTTTTT. Protein sequence: CASSFRGRDTGELFF.

The rearrangement joins TRBV30 to TRBJ1-2, with D maybe TRBD1 (6 bases). This CDR3 is 13 amino acids long. CDR1 is GTSNPN and CDR2 is SVGIG in the germline V gene (reference sequence). Trimming cost V 3 bases and J 7 bases, with 15 bases left between them. CDR3 DNA: TGTGCCTGGAGAGCGGACAGATATGGTGGCTACACCTTC. Translated, it gives CAWRADRYGGYTF.

This chain links TRBV5-1 with TRBJ2-1, with 9 positions matching TRBD1. V lost 4 bases and J lost 1; bases outside the gene matches: 6. The germline V gene has CDR1 SGHRS and CDR2 YFSETQ. This CDR3 is built from 16 residues. CDR3 DNA: TGCGCCAGCAGCAAATCACAGGGGGCATCCTACAATGAGCAGTTCTTC. Translation gives CASSKSQGASYNEQFF. Full variable domain (remainder filled in from reference TRBV5-1 and TRBJ2-1): KAGVTQTPRYLIKTRGQQVTLSCSPISGHRSVSWYQQTPGQGLQFLFEYFSETQRNKGNFPGRFSGRQFSNSRSEMNVSTLELGDSALYLCASSKSQGASYNEQFFGPGTRLTVL.

The rearrangement links TRBV11-2 to TRBJ2-1; D is undetermined. The V gene's germline CDR1 is SGHAT and CDR2 FQNNGV. CDR3 length: 13 residues. V was clipped by 3 bases and J by 9 bases, with 12 bases between them. Here the CDR3 reads CASSFGSRSEQFF. In nucleotides, the CDR3 is TGTGCCAGCAGCTTTGGGTCCCGGAGTGAGCAGTTCTTC. The full variable domain, in which reference TRBV11-2 and TRBJ2-1 provide the parts outside the CDR3, is EAGVAQSPRYKIIEKRQSVAFWCNPISGHATLYWYQQILGQGPKLLIQFQNNGVVDDSQLPKDRFSAERLKGVDSTLKIQPAKLEDSAVYLCASSFGSRSEQFFGPGTRLTVL.

V usage is TRBV15 and J usage is TRBJ1-5; no reliable D call. In germline, CDR1 is LNHNV, CDR2 YYDKDF (reference sequence). The CDR3 has 12 residues. Trimming took off 0 bases at V and 9 bases at J, with 6 bases between the two ends. The CDR3 DNA is TGTGCCACCAGCAGAGATCAGCGGCCCCAGCATTTT. It translates to CATSRDQRPQHF.

The chain combines TRBV20-1 with TRBJ2-1; D gene ambiguous. In germline, CDR1 is DFQATT, CDR2 SNEGSKA (reference sequence). This CDR3 contains 11 residues. V gave up 3 bases and J gave up 3 bases, with 3 bases separating them. The CDR3 sequence: CSARSYNEQFF. The CDR3 nucleotides read TGCAGTGCTAGGAGCTACAATGAGCAGTTCTTC.

The chain couples TRBV15 to TRBJ2-2; D perhaps matches TRBD2 (6 bases). V was clipped by 1 base and J by 7 bases, with 10 bases between them. Germline V CDR1 and CDR2: LNHNV, YYDKDF (reference sequence). The CDR3 runs 14 residues. Here the CDR3 reads CATSRALAHGELFF. CDR3 nucleotides: TGTGCCACCAGCAGAGCACTAGCACACGGGGAGCTGTTTTTT. Variable domain in full (rest from reference TRBV15 and TRBJ2-2): DAMVIQNPRYQVTQFGKPVTLSCSQTLNHNVMYWYQQKSSQAPKLLFHYYDKDFNNEADTPDNFQSRRPNTSFCFLDIRSPGLGDTAMYLCATSRALAHGELFFGEGSRLTVL.

J is TRBJ1-5 and V is TRBV28; TRBD1 matches at 7 bases. Trimming at V came to 5 bases and at J to 6 bases, leaving 7 bases not matched to a gene. The CDR3 spans 14 residues. Looked up from germline, CDR1 is MDHEN and CDR2 is SYDVKM. CDR3 sequence reads: CASSRQGLIQPQHF. The CDR3 coding sequence is TGTGCCAGCAGTCGACAGGGATTGATTCAGCCCCAGCATTTT.

The chain links TRBV2 to TRBJ1-6, with D hard to call. Deletions cut 7 bases from V and 1 base from J, with 17 bases between. Germline V gene lookup returns CDR1 SNHLY and CDR2 FYNNEI. This CDR3 spans 17 amino acids. CDR3 region: CASIDVGLGSYNSPLHF. As DNA, the CDR3 is TGTGCCAGCATAGACGTCGGTCTCGGGTCCTATAATTCACCCCTCCACTTT.

The J gene is TRBJ2-3, the V gene TRBV5-8; 10 nucleotides align to TRBD1. CDR1 and CDR2 (germline): SGHTS, YDEGEE. The CDR3 covers 15 residues. V gave up 4 bases and J gave up 4 bases; unmatched junction bases: 6. The DNA of the CDR3 is TGTGCCAGCAGCCCAAGACAGGGGGCGGCAGATACGCAGTATTTT. This sequence encodes CASSPRQGAADTQYF.

This chain connects TRBV5-5 to TRBJ2-4, with TRBD2 identical over 10 bases. The CDR3 is 16 amino acids. Germline-derived CDR1 and CDR2 are SGHKS and YYEKEE (reference sequence). Losses at the gene ends were 1 base for V and 8 bases for J; bases not matched to a gene: 9. The CDR3 region has the DNA TGTGCCAGCAGCTTGTTAGCGGGAGGCCAGGGGTACATTCAGTACTTC. Encoded protein: CASSLLAGGQGYIQYF.

This clone was counted a single time. In DNA form, the CDR3 reads TGTGCCAGCAGCACCGGGTCGGGGACCGGGGAGCTGTTTTTT. Its translation is CASSTGSGTGELFF. The V gene is TRBV7-9, the J gene TRBJ2-2; TRBD2 might be the D (5 bases). The V gene lost 5 bases and the J gene lost 5 bases, with 12 bases spanning the gap. The CDR3 consists of 14 residues. Germline CDR1 SEHNR, CDR2 FQNEAQ (reference sequence). Full variable domain (rest looked up from reference TRBV7-9 and TRBJ2-2): DTGVSQNPRHKITKRGQNVTFRCDPISEHNRLYWYRQTLGQGPEFLTYFQNEAQLEKSRLLSDRFSAERPKGSFSTLEIQRTEQGDSAMYLCASSTGSGTGELFFGEGSRLTVL.

The chain combines TRBV29-1 with TRBJ1-1; D is possibly TRBD1 (6 bases). Trimming stripped 5 bases from V and 6 bases from J, with 10 bases between. In germline, CDR1 is SQVTM, CDR2 ANQGSEA. CDR3 length: 11 amino acids. The CDR3 spells CSVSYRAEAFF. CDR3 bases: TGCAGCGTTTCGTACAGGGCTGAAGCTTTCTTT.

The V and J genes are TRBV28 and TRBJ1-5; perhaps TRBD1 as D (6 bases). Germline CDR1 MDHEN, CDR2 SYDVKM. The CDR3 sequence is 14 residues long. V was pared by 4 bases and J by 8 bases, with 15 bases between. In DNA, the CDR3 is TGTGCCAGCAGTTGGGGGGGGGCTCTCGAGCCCCAGCATTTT. Amino acids: CASSWGGALEPQHF.

The chain combines TRBV6-6 with TRBJ2-7; 8 nucleotides match TRBD2. Germline lookup yields CDR1 MNHNY and CDR2 SVGAGI (reference sequence). Losses at the gene ends were 4 bases for V and 6 bases for J; bases not matched to a gene: 14. CDR3 size: 16 residues. The CDR3, as DNA: TGTGCCAGCAGTTCCGGGGGGGCGGGAGGCCTCCGCGAGCAGTACTTC. It yields the protein CASSSGGAGGLREQYF.

The gene calls are TRBV14 and TRBJ2-3, with TRBD2 as a possible D gene (5 bases). The V end lost 8 bases, the J end lost 2 bases, and 14 bases lay between the germline ends. Germline assignment: CDR1 SGHDN and CDR2 FVKESK. The CDR3 consists of 14 residues. The CDR3: CASRESGFTDTQYF. CDR3 nucleotide sequence: TGTGCCAGCCGGGAAAGCGGATTCACAGATACGCAGTATTTT.